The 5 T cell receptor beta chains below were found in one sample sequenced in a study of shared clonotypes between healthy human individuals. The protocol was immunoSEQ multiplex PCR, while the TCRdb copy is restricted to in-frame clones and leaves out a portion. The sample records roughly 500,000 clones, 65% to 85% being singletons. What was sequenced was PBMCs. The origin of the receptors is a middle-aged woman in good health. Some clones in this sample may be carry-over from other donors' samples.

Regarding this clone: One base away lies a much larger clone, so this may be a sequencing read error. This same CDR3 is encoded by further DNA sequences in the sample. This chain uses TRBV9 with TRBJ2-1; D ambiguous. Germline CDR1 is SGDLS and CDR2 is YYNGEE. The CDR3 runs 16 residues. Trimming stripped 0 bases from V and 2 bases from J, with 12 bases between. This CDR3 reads CASSVGGGPTYNEQFF. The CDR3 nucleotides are TGTGCCAGCAGCGTAGGCGGCGGCCCTACCTACAATGAGCAGTTCTTC.

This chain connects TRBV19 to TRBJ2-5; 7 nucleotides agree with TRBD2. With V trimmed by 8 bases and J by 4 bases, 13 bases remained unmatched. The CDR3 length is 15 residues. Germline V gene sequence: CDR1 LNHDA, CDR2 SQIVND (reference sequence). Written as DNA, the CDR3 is TGTGCCAGTTCCATGCGGCGGGAGTGGCGAGAGACCCAGTACTTC. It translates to CASSMRREWRETQYF.

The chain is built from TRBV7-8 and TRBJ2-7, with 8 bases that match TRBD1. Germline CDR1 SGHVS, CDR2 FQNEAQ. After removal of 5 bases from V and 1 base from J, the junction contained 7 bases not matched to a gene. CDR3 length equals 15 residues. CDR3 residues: CASSIHRGSSYEQYF. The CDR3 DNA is TGTGCCAGCAGCATACACAGGGGGAGTTCCTACGAGCAGTACTTC.

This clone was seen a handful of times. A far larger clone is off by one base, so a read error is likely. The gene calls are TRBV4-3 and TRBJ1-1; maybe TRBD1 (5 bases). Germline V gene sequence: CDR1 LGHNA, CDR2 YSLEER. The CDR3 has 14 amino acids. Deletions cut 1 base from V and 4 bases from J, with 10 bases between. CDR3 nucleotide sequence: TGCGCCAGCAGCCAAGGTTTCGGGGGCACTGAAGCTTTCTTT. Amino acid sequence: CASSQGFGGTEAFF.

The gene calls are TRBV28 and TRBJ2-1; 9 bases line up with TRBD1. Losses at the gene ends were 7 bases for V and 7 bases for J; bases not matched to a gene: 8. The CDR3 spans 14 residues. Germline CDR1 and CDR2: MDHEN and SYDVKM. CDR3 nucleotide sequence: TGTGCCAGCAAAAGACAGGGGGGGACGAATGAGCAGTTCTTC. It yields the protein CASKRQGGTNEQFF.